A selection of T cell receptor beta chains follows, all from one sample in a study of T-cell reconstitution after alpha-beta-depleted transplantation in children. TCRdb processed the PCR reads anew with MiXCR; each CDR3 protein has one entry. In the table there are under 300,000 distinct CDR3 sequences, around 10% of which are singletons. The sequenced sample was peripheral blood, obtained 180 days after TCRalphabeta/CD19-depleted stem cell transplant. These receptors were taken from a male patient aged 2-15 years who had a stem cell transplant for chronic granulomatous disease, so the T cells may come from the graft donor. Each CDR3 is given without its conserved first and last residue. The order of the fields is J gene, V gene, CDR3 protein.

TRBJ2-7 | TRBV7-3 | ASSFDPADNYEQY
TRBJ2-1 | TRBV6-2/TRBV6-3 | ASSPWGAGAGEQF
TRBJ2-3 | TRBV6-5 | ASITRTSGILRQY
TRBJ2-3 | TRBV7-2 | ASSFPYGNTDTQY
TRBJ2-6 | TRBV6-5 | ASSFLTSPPVLT
TRBJ1-6 | TRBV7-2 | ASSLFWTGSQNSPLH
TRBJ2-2 | TRBV29-1 | SVEEEGVGTGELF
TRBJ2-3 | TRBV20-1 | SARDRGGATDTQY
TRBJ2-7 | TRBV12-3/TRBV12-4 | ASSLGLAGEQY
TRBJ1-5 | TRBV28 | ASSNTGDQPQH
TRBJ1-6 | TRBV30 | AWNRPGVNSPLH
TRBJ2-2 | TRBV15 | ATSGLEGSEAGELF
TRBJ2-2 | TRBV7-9 | ASSYGALRGGELF
TRBJ2-5 | TRBV11-2 | ASSPNRGLAGMKTQY
TRBJ2-5 | TRBV7-9 | ASSTPGGREETQY
TRBJ2-3 | TRBV9 | ASSDPGRGARDTQY
TRBJ2-3 | TRBV5-8 | ASSFSPGLAGGATDTQY
TRBJ1-5 | TRBV27 | ASSLASNQSQH
TRBJ2-5 | TRBV6-2/TRBV6-3 | ASSYAAAQESQY